The text below deals with one TCR beta chain. The antigen remains unidentified. TCRdb ran MiXCR on the reads and lists one entry per CDR3 protein. The sample has roughly 190,000 distinct CDR3 sequences; 8.5% to 10% are singletons. This specimen belongs to a study of T cell repertoires in cytomegalovirus infection. About the research overall: The public TCR beta signatures pointed to both CMV infection and matching HLA type. General observations from the study: Based on cumulative public TCR beta family frequency, carriers of CMV plus the relevant HLA were identified. The study found HLA-C-restricted CMV-specific TCR beta clonotypes dominating the ex vivo response.

The germline V gene encodes CDR1 LGHDT and CDR2 YNNKEL (reference sequence). Trimming pared 5 bases from V and 5 bases from J, leaving 15 bases between. The CDR3 consists of 14 residues. This receptor was identified in a human donor in good health (CMV status not recorded). Some clones in this sample may be carry-over from other donors' samples. Sequencing was done on a sample of PBMCs. The chain uses TRBV3-1 and TRBJ1-2, with D possibly matching TRBD1 (5 bases). CDR3 region: CASSSRVARYGYTF. The CDR3 coding sequence is TGTGCCAGCAGCTCCAGGGTAGCTCGGTATGGCTACACCTTC.